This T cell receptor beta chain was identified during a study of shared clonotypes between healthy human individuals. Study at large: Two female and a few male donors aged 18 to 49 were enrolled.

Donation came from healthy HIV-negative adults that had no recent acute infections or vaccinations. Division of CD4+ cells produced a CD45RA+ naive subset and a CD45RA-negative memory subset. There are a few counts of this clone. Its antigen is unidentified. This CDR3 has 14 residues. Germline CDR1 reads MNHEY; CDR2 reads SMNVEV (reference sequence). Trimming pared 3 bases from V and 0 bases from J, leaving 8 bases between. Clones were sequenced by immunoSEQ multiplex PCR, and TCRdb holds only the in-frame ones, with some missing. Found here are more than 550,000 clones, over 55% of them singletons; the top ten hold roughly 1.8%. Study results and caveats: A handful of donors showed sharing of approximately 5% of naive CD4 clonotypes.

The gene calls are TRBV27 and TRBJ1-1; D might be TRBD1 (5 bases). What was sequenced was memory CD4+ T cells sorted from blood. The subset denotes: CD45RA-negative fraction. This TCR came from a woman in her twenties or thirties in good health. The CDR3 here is CASSFGRVNTEAFF. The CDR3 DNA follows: TGTGCCAGCAGTTTTGGCAGGGTGAACACTGAAGCTTTCTTT.